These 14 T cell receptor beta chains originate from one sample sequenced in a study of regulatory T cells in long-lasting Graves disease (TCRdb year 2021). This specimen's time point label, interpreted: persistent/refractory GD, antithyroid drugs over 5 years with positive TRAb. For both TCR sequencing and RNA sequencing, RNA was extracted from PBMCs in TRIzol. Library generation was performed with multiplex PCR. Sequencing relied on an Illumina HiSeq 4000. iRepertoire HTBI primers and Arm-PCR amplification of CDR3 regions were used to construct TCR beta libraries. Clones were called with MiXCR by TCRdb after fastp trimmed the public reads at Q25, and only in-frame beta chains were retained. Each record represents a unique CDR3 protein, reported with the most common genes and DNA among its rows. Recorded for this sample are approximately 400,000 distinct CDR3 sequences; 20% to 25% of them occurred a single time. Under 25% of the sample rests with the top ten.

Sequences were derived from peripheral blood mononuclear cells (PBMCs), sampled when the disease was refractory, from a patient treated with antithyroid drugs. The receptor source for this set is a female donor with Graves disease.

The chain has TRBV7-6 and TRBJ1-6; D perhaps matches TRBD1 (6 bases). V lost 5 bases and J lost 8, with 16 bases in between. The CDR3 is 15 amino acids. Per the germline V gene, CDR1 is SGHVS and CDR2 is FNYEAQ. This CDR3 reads CASSRTASWDSPLHF. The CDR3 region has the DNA TGTGCCAGCAGCCGGACAGCTTCTTGGGATTCACCCCTCCACTTT.

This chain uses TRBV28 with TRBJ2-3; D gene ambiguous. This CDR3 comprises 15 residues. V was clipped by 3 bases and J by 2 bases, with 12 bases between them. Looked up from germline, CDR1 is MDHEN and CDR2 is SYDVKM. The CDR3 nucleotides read TGTGCCAGCAGTTTCCAACCACTGCCCACAGATACGCAGTATTTT. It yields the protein CASSFQPLPTDTQYF.

DNA of the CDR3: TGTGCCTGGATAACGGACAATGAGCAGTTCTTC. It translates to CAWITDNEQFF. The V gene is TRBV30, the J gene TRBJ2-1; D is undetermined. Trimming took off 4 bases at V and 5 bases at J, with 6 bases between the two ends. Germline loops: CDR1 GTSNPN, CDR2 SVGIG (reference sequence). The CDR3 spans 11 residues.

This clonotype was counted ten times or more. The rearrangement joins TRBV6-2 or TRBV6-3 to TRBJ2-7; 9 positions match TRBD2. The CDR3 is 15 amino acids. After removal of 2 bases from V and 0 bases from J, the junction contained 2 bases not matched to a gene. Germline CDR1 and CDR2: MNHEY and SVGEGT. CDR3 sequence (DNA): TGTGCCAGCAGTTACCCTAGCGGGACCTCCTACGAGCAGTACTTC. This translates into CASSYPSGTSYEQYF.

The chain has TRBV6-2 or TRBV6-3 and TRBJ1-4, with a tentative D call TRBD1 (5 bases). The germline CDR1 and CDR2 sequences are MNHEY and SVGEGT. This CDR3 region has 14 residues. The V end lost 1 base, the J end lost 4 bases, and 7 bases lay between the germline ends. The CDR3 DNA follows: TGTGCCAGCAGTTACTGGCAGGGTAATGAAAAACTGTTTTTT. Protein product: CASSYWQGNEKLFF.

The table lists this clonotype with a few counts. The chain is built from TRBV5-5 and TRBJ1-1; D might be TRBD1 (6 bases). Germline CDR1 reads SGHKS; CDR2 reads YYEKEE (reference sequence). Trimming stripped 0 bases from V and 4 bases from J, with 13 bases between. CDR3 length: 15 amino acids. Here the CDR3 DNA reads TGTGCCAGCAGCTTGGTTCAGGGGCCGGGCACTGAAGCTTTCTTT. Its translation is CASSLVQGPGTEAFF.

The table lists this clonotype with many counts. CDR3 coding DNA: TGTGCCAGCAGCCATGGGGGTAGCGACACTGAAGCTTTCTTT. Its protein is CASSHGGSDTEAFF. The chain uses TRBV7-6 and TRBJ1-1, with a weak D call TRBD1 (5 bases). Trimming left V 5 bases short and J 3 bases short, with 13 bases between. The germline gives CDR1 SGHVS, CDR2 FNYEAQ. There are 14 residues in the CDR3.

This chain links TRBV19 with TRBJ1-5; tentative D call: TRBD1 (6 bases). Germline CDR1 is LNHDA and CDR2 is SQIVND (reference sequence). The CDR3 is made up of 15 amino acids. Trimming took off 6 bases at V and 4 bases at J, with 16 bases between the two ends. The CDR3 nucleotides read TGTGCCAGTAGCGGTATGGCACAGGGAAATCAGCCCCAGCATTTT. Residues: CASSGMAQGNQPQHF. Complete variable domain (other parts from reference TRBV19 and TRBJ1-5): DGGITQSPKYLFRKEGQNVTLSCEQNLNHDAMYWYRQDPGQGLRLIYYSQIVNDFQKGDIAEGYSVSREKKESFPLTVTSAQKNPTAFYLCASSGMAQGNQPQHFGDGTRLSIL.

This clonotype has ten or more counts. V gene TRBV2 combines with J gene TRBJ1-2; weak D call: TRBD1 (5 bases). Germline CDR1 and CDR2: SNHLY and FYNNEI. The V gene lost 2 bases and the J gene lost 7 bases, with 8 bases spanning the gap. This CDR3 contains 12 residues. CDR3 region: CASSERGLGYTF. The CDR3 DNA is TGTGCCAGCAGTGAAAGGGGTCTTGGCTACACCTTC.

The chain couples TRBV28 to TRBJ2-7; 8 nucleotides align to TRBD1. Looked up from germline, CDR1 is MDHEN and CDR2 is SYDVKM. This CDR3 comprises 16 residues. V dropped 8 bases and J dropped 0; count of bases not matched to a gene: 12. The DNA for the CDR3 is TGTGCCAGCCAGGGGGCCGGCGTTGGGCTCTCCTACGAGCAGTACTTC. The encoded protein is CASQGAGVGLSYEQYF.

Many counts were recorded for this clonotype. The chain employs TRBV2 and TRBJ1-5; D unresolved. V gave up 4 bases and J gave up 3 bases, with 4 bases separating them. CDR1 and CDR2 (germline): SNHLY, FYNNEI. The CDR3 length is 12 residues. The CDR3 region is CASSGNNQPQHF. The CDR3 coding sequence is TGTGCCAGCAGTGGGAACAATCAGCCCCAGCATTTT. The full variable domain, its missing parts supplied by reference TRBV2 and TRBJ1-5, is EPEVTQTPSHQVTQMGQEVILRCVPISNHLYFYWYRQILGQKVEFLVSFYNNEISEKSEIFDDQFSVERPDGSNFTLKIRSTKLEDSAMYFCASSGNNQPQHFGDGTRLSIL.

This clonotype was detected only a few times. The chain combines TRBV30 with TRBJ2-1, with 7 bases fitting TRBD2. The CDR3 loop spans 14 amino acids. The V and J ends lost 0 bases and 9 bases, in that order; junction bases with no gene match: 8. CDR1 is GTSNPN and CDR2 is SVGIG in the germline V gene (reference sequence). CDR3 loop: CAWSVLGGSSEQFF. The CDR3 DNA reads TGTGCCTGGAGTGTACTGGGCGGGAGTAGTGAGCAGTTCTTC.

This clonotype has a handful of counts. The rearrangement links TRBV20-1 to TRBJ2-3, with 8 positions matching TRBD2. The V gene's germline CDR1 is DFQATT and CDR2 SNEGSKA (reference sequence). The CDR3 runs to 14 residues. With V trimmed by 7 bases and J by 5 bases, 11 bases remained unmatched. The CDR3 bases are TGCAGTGTTCTACCAGCGGGAGTTGGAGATACGCAGTATTTT. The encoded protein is CSVLPAGVGDTQYF.

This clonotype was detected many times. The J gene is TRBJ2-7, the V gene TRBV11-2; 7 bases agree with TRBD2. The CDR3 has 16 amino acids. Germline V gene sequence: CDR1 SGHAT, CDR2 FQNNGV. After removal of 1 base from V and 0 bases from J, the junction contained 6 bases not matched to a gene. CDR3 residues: CASSLGEGWTSYEQYF. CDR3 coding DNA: TGTGCCAGCAGCTTAGGGGAGGGCTGGACCTCCTACGAGCAGTACTTC.